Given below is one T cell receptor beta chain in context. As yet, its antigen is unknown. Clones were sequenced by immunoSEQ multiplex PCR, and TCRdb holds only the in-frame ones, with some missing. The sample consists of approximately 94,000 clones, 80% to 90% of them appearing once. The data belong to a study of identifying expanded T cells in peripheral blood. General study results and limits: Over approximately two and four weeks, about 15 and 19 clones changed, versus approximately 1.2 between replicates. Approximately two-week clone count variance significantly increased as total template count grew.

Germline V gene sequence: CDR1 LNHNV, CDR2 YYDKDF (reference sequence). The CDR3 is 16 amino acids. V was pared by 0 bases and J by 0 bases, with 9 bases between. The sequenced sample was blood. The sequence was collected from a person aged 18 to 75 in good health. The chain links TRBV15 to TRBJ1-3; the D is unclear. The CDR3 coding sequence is TGTGCCACCAGCAGAGATGTTGGCACCTCTGGAAACACCATATATTTT. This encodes CATSRDVGTSGNTIYF.